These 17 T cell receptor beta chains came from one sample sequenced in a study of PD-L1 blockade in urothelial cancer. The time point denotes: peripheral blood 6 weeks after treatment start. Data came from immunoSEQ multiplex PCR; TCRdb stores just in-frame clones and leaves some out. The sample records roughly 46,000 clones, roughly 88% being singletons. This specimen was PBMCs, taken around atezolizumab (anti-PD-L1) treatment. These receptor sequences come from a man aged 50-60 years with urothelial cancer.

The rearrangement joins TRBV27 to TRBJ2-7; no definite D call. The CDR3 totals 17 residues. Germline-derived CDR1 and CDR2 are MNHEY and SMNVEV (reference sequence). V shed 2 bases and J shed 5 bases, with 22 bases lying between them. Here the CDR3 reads CASSLDVSHSLLDEQYF. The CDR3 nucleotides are TGTGCCAGCAGTTTAGACGTCAGTCACTCCCTTCTAGACGAGCAGTACTTC.

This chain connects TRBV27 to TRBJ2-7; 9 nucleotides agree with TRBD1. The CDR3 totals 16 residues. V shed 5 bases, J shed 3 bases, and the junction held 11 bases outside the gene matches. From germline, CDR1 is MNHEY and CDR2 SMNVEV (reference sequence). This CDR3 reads CASSPRDRVVLYEQYF. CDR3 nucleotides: TGTGCCAGCAGTCCCCGGGACAGGGTTGTCCTCTACGAGCAGTACTTC.

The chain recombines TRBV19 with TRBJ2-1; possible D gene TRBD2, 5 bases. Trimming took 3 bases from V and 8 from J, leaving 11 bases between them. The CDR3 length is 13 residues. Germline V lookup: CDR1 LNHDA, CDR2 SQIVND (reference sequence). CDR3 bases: TGTGCCAGTAGTATTTCTAGCTGGGATGAGCAGTTCTTC. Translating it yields CASSISSWDEQFF.

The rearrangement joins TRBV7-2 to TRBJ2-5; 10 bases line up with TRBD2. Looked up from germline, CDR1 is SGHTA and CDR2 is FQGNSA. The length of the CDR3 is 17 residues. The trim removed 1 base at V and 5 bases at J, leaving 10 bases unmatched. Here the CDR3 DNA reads TGTGCCAGCAGCTTAGGCTCGCTAGCGGGAGCTAGGGAGACCCAGTACTTC. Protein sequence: CASSLGSLAGARETQYF.

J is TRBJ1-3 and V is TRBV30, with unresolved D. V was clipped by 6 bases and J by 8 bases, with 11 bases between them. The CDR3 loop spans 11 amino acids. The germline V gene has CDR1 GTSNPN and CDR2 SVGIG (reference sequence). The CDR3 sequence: CACTRSYTIYF. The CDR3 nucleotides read TGTGCCTGCACTCGTTCTTACACCATATATTTT.

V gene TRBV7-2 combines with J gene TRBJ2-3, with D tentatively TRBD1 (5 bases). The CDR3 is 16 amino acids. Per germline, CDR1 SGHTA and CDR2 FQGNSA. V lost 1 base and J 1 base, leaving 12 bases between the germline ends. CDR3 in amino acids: CASSLEFLGGTDTQYF. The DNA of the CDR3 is TGTGCCAGCAGCTTAGAATTCCTAGGGGGCACAGATACGCAGTATTTT.

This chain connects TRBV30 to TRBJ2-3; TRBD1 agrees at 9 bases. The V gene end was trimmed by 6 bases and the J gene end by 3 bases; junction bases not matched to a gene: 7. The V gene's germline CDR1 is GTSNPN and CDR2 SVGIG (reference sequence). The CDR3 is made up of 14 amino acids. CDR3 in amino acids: CACQQGARTDTQYF. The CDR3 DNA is TGTGCCTGTCAACAGGGGGCAAGGACAGATACGCAGTATTTT.

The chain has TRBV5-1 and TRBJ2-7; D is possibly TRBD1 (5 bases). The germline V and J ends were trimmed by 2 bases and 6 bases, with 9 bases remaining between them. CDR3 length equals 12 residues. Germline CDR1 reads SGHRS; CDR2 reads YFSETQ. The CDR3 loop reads CASSFNGAEQYF. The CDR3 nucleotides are TGCGCCAGCAGCTTTAATGGGGCCGAGCAGTACTTC. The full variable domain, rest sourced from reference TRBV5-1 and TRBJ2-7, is KAGVTQTPRYLIKTRGQQVTLSCSPISGHRSVSWYQQTPGQGLQFLFEYFSETQRNKGNFPGRFSGRQFSNSRSEMNVSTLELGDSALYLCASSFNGAEQYFGPGTRLTVT.

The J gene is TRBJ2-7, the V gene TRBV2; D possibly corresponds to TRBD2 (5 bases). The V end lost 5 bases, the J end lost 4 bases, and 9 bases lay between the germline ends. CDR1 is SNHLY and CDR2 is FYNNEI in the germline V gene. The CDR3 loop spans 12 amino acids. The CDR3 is CASSLADYEQYF. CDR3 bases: TGTGCCAGCAGTCTAGCAGATTACGAGCAGTACTTC.

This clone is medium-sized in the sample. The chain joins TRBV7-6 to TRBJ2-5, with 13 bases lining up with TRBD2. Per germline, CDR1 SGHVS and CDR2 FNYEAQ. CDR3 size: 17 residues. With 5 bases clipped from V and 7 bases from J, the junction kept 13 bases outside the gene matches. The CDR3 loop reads CASSLHPGTSGIVTQYF. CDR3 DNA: TGTGCCAGCAGCCTACACCCCGGGACTAGCGGGATAGTGACCCAGTACTTC. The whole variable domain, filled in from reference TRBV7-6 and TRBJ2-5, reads GAGVSQSPRYKVTKRGQDVALRCDPISGHVSLYWYRQALGQGPEFLTYFNYEAQQDKSGLPNDRFSAERPEGSISTLTIQRTEQRDSAMYRCASSLHPGTSGIVTQYFGPGTRLLVL.

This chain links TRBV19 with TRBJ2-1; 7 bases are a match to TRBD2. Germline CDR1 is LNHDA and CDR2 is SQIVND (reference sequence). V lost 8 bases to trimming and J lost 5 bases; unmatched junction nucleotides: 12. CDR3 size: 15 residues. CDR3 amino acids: CASAHALAVDNEQFF. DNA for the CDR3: TGTGCCAGTGCTCATGCTCTAGCGGTCGACAATGAGCAGTTCTTC. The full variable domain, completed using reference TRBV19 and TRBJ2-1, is DGGITQSPKYLFRKEGQNVTLSCEQNLNHDAMYWYRQDPGQGLRLIYYSQIVNDFQKGDIAEGYSVSREKKESFPLTVTSAQKNPTAFYLCASAHALAVDNEQFFGPGTRLTVL.

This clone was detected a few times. CDR3 in amino acids: CASSIAGLNTGELFF. The CDR3 region has the DNA TGTGCCAGTAGTATAGCTGGGCTGAACACCGGGGAGCTGTTTTTT. J is TRBJ2-2 and V is TRBV19; D gene ambiguous. Germline V gene data show CDR1 as LNHDA and CDR2 as SQIVND (reference sequence). The CDR3 is 15 amino acids. V lost 1 base, J lost 1 base, and 7 bases lay in between.

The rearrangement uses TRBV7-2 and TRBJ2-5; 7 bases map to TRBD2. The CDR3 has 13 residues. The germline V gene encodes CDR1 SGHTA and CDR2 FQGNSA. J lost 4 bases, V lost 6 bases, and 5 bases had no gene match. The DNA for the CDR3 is TGTGCCAGCAGGGGGGGGGTCCGAGAGACCCAGTACTTC. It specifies CASRGGVRETQYF. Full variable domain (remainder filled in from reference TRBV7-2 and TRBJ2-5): GAGVSQSPSNKVTEKGKDVELRCDPISGHTALYWYRQSLGQGLEFLIYFQGNSAPDKSGLPSDRFSAERTGGSVSTLTIQRTQQEDSAVYLCASRGGVRETQYFGPGTRLLVL.

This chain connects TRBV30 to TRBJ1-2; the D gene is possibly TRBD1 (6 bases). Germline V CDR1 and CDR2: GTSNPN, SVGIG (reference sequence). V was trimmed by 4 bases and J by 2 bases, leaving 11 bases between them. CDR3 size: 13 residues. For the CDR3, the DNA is TGTGCCTGGATCAACAGGGAAAACTATGGCTACACCTTC. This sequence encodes CAWINRENYGYTF.

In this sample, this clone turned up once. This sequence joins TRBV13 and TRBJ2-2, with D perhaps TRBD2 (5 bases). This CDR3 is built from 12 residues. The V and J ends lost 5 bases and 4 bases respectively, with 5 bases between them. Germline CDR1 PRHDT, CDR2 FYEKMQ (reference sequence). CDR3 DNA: TGTGCCAGCAGCCGGGGCACCGGGGAGCTGTTTTTT. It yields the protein CASSRGTGELFF.

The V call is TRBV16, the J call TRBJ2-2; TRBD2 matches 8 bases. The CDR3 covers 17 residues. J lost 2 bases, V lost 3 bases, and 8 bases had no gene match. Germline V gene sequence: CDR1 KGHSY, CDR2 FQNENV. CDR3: CASSQFRTSLNTGELFF. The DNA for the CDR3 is TGTGCCAGCAGCCAGTTTCGGACTAGCTTAAACACCGGGGAGCTGTTTTTT.

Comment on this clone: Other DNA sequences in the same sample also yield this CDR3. CDR3 residues: CATSRGASYNEQFF. CDR3 DNA: TGTGCCACCAGCCGGGGGGCCTCCTACAATGAGCAGTTCTTC. The chain recombines TRBV15 with TRBJ2-1; tentative D call: TRBD2 (7 bases). V lost 5 bases and J 0 bases, leaving 8 bases between the germline ends. The CDR3 has 14 amino acids. CDR1 is LNHNV and CDR2 is YYDKDF in the germline V gene (reference sequence).